One and the same sample provided the 23 T cell receptor beta chains below, sequenced in a study of control samples from healthy donors and cancer patients. Clones were sequenced by immunoSEQ multiplex PCR, and TCRdb holds only the in-frame ones, with some missing. Of over 65,000 clones detected, around 90% appear once; the ten largest clones hold 9.5% to 10%. Sequenced: PBMCs. Receptors originate from a woman aged 45-59 years with colorectal cancer.

The genes are TRBV18 and TRBJ1-6, with TRBD1 identical over 8 bases. The CDR3 contains 14 residues. In germline, CDR1 is KGHSH, CDR2 LQKENI. Unmatched junction bases numbered 6, after V lost 6 bases and J lost 8 bases. The chain's CDR3 is CASSQTGEDSPLHF. The CDR3 bases are TGTGCCAGCTCGCAGACAGGGGAGGATTCACCCCTCCACTTT.

J is TRBJ1-6 and V is TRBV30; possibly TRBD1 for D (5 bases). CDR1 and CDR2 from the germline V gene are GTSNPN and SVGIG (reference sequence). There are 13 residues in the CDR3. V was cut by 2 bases and J by 7 bases, with 9 bases left in between. CDR3 DNA: TGTGCCTGGAGTTTATCAGGGAATTCACCCCTCCACTTT. It is translated as CAWSLSGNSPLHF. Full variable domain (remainder filled in from reference TRBV30 and TRBJ1-6): SQTIHQWPATLVQPVGSPLSLECTVEGTSNPNLYWYRQAAGRGLQLLFYSVGIGQISSEVPQNLSASRPQDRQFILSSKKLLLSDSGFYLCAWSLSGNSPLHFGNGTRLTVT.

The V gene is TRBV5-8, the J gene TRBJ2-3; D is perhaps TRBD1 (6 bases). V was cut by 4 bases and J by 2 bases, with 14 bases left in between. Germline values: CDR1 SGHTS, CDR2 YDEGEE. The CDR3 length is 15 residues. Here the CDR3 DNA reads TGTGCCAGCAGCGGAAGACAGGATTCCACAGATACGCAGTATTTT. Translating it yields CASSGRQDSTDTQYF.

The chain carries TRBV19 and TRBJ2-3; tentatively, D is TRBD2 (5 bases). The CDR3 totals 16 residues. Germline V gene data show CDR1 as LNHDA and CDR2 as SQIVND (reference sequence). V lost 3 bases and J 1 base, leaving 14 bases between the germline ends. CDR3 region: CASSMAVGSGTDTQYF. DNA of the CDR3: TGTGCCAGTAGTATGGCCGTGGGGAGTGGCACAGATACGCAGTATTTT.

This clone appeared a single time. The CDR3 region has the DNA TGCGCCAGCAGCCTAGGGACTAGCGGGGGTTACAATGAGCAGTTCTTC. Amino acids: CASSLGTSGGYNEQFF. The rearrangement joins TRBV5-1 to TRBJ2-1; TRBD2 aligns across 14 bases. Trimming cost V 4 bases and J 4 bases; bases outside gene matches: 4. The V gene's germline CDR1 is SGHRS and CDR2 YFSETQ. The CDR3 has 16 residues.

This rearrangement joins TRBV27 to TRBJ1-3; D is perhaps TRBD1 (5 bases). The germline V and J ends were trimmed by 8 bases and 1 base, with 12 bases remaining between them. The CDR3 length is 14 residues. Germline CDR1 MNHEY, CDR2 SMNVEV (reference sequence). The CDR3 protein is CASRGSLSGNTIYF. DNA of the CDR3: TGTGCCAGCCGGGGCTCGCTATCTGGAAACACCATATATTTT.

This chain links TRBV24-1 with TRBJ1-1; 10 nucleotides match TRBD1. From germline, CDR1 is KGHDR and CDR2 SFDVKD. V lost 3 bases to trimming and J lost 4 bases; unmatched junction nucleotides: 4. There are 15 residues in the CDR3. CDR3 in amino acids: CATSDPRTGGTEAFF. The CDR3 DNA reads TGTGCCACCAGTGATCCAAGGACAGGGGGCACTGAAGCTTTCTTT.

This clone occurred once. V and J are TRBV7-9 and TRBJ1-2, with D maybe TRBD1 (5 bases). The CDR3 has 15 amino acids. Germline loops: CDR1 SEHNR, CDR2 FQNEAQ (reference sequence). V was pared by 4 bases and J by 4 bases, with 16 bases between. As DNA, the CDR3 is TGTGCCAGCAGCTCCAGCCCAGGGACGGTCTATGGCTACACCTTC. Its translation: CASSSSPGTVYGYTF.

This rearrangement joins TRBV27 to TRBJ2-5; 8 positions agree with TRBD2. The CDR3 has 16 residues. Germline values: CDR1 MNHEY, CDR2 SMNVEV (reference sequence). V lost 3 bases, J lost 2 bases, and 8 bases stayed unmatched. This CDR3 reads CASSFGSGGPQETQYF. For the CDR3, the DNA is TGTGCCAGCAGTTTTGGCAGCGGGGGACCACAAGAGACCCAGTACTTC.

This clone was detected only a few times. This chain links TRBV7-8 with TRBJ1-1; D ambiguous. Germline-derived CDR1 and CDR2 are SGHVS and FQNEAQ. V was shortened by 2 bases and J by 6 bases, with 10 bases between the two germline ends. The CDR3 totals 13 residues. DNA of the CDR3: TGTGCCAGCAGCTTATCGATGGTTGCTGAAGCTTTCTTT. This sequence encodes CASSLSMVAEAFF.

The rearrangement uses TRBV30 and TRBJ1-4, with TRBD1 matching 12 bases. After removal of 2 bases from V and 1 base from J, the junction contained 2 bases not matched to a gene. CDR3 size: 16 residues. CDR1 is GTSNPN and CDR2 is SVGIG in the germline V gene (reference sequence). The CDR3, as DNA: TGTGCCTGGAGTAGGGACAGGGGGCAAACTAATGAAAAACTGTTTTTT. This gives the protein CAWSRDRGQTNEKLFF.

The chain uses TRBV6-1 and TRBJ1-6, with TRBD1 matching over 7 bases. With V trimmed by 4 bases and J by 7 bases, 10 bases remained unmatched. Germline V CDR1 and CDR2: MNHNS, SASEGT. CDR3 length equals 16 residues. CDR3 residues: CASSASGQASNSPLHF. The CDR3 DNA reads TGTGCCAGCAGTGCGTCTGGACAGGCTAGCAATTCACCCCTCCACTTT.

The chain has TRBV4-1 and TRBJ2-4; 8 bases agree with TRBD1. Losses at the gene ends were 4 bases for V and 0 bases for J; bases not matched to a gene: 8. Germline loops: CDR1 MGHRA, CDR2 YSYEKL. The CDR3 is 17 residues long. The CDR3 region is CASSLSGTGVAKNIQYF. DNA of the CDR3: TGCGCCAGCAGCCTTTCCGGGACAGGAGTAGCCAAAAACATTCAGTACTTC.

This chain joins TRBV28 and TRBJ2-6, with D uncertain. This CDR3 is 14 amino acids long. V lost 2 bases and J 2 bases, leaving 4 bases between the germline ends. CDR1 and CDR2 (germline): MDHEN, SYDVKM. DNA of the CDR3: TGTGCCAGCAGTTTAAGGGCTGGGGCCAACGTCCTGACTTTC. Amino acids: CASSLRAGANVLTF.

The gene calls are TRBV6-4 and TRBJ1-1, with D unclear. The CDR3 sequence is 15 residues long. Germline CDR1 MRHNA, CDR2 SNTAGT. Trimming shortened V by 6 bases and J by 0 bases, and 14 bases separated the two germline ends. The CDR3 DNA reads as TGTGCCAGCAGACCCTCAGGAGTCATGAACACTGAAGCTTTCTTT. This encodes CASRPSGVMNTEAFF.

This clone was seen only once. The chain recombines TRBV21-1 with TRBJ1-4; the table's D gene call, TRBD1, was not cross checked with the DNA. TRBV21-1 is a pseudogene. The CDR3 is made up of 15 amino acids. The CDR3 bases are TGTGCCAGCAGCAAAGTAGACAGGAGCAATGAAAAACTGTTTTTT. Encoded protein: CASSKVDRSNEKLFF.

V is TRBV11-1 and J is TRBJ1-1; weak D call: TRBD1 (5 bases). The germline V gene encodes CDR1 SGHAT and CDR2 FQDESV (reference sequence). This CDR3 has 14 amino acids. Trimming took 3 bases from V and 5 from J, leaving 13 bases between them. CDR3 in amino acids: CASSFRQEGTEAFF. The CDR3 DNA sequence: TGTGCCAGCAGCTTCAGGCAAGAGGGGACTGAAGCTTTCTTT.

The chain couples TRBV6-5 to TRBJ2-1; weak D call: TRBD1 (6 bases). Germline lookup yields CDR1 MNHEY and CDR2 SVGAGI. V lost 7 bases and J lost 0, with 13 bases in between. The CDR3 loop spans 15 amino acids. CDR3 coding DNA: TGTGCCAGCAAGGATACAGGGAGCTCCTACAATGAGCAGTTCTTC. Translation gives CASKDTGSSYNEQFF.

The chain couples TRBV13 to TRBJ1-6; weak D call: TRBD1 (5 bases). Germline assignment: CDR1 PRHDT and CDR2 FYEKMQ (reference sequence). This CDR3 region has 14 residues. V lost 1 base to trimming and J lost 4 bases, with 5 bases between them. CDR3 nucleotide sequence: TGTGCCAGCAGCTTAGCAGGGTATAATTCACCCCTCCACTTT. It yields the protein CASSLAGYNSPLHF.

The genes are TRBV4-3 and TRBJ2-3, with no clear D. The germline V and J ends were trimmed by 4 bases and 5 bases, with 10 bases remaining between them. The CDR3 consists of 13 residues. CDR1 and CDR2 (germline): LGHNA, YSLEER. This chain's CDR3 is CASSLRVLDTQYF. The DNA of the CDR3 is TGCGCCAGCAGCCTCCGGGTCCTAGATACGCAGTATTTT.

This rearrangement joins TRBV5-8 to TRBJ1-1; D is possibly TRBD1 (6 bases). CDR3 size: 15 residues. Trimming cost V 5 bases and J 2 bases, with 16 bases left between them. Per germline, CDR1 SGHTS and CDR2 YDEGEE. The CDR3 DNA follows: TGTGCCAGCAGTACCCTGGGGACATTTAACACTGAAGCTTTCTTT. It translates to CASSTLGTFNTEAFF.

This clone was picked up a small number of times. This sequence joins TRBV3-1 (or the pseudogene TRBV3-2) and TRBJ1-6; 8 nucleotides agree with TRBD1. Looked up from germline, CDR1 is LGHDT and CDR2 is YNNKEL (reference sequence). With V trimmed by 2 bases and J by 9 bases, 9 bases remained unmatched. This CDR3 is 16 amino acids long. The CDR3 loop reads CASSQLIGQGVSPLHF. In nucleotides, the CDR3 is TGTGCCAGCAGCCAATTAATCGGACAGGGTGTTTCACCCCTCCACTTT.

This chain connects TRBV7-2 to TRBJ1-2, with 7 bases aligning to TRBD1. V was pared by 5 bases and J by 6 bases, with 9 bases of the junction left unmatched. Germline values: CDR1 SGHTA, CDR2 FQGNSA. The CDR3 runs to 14 residues. CDR3 sequence: CASSIGGASNGYTF. CDR3 nucleotide sequence: TGTGCCAGCAGCATAGGGGGCGCTTCGAATGGCTACACCTTC.